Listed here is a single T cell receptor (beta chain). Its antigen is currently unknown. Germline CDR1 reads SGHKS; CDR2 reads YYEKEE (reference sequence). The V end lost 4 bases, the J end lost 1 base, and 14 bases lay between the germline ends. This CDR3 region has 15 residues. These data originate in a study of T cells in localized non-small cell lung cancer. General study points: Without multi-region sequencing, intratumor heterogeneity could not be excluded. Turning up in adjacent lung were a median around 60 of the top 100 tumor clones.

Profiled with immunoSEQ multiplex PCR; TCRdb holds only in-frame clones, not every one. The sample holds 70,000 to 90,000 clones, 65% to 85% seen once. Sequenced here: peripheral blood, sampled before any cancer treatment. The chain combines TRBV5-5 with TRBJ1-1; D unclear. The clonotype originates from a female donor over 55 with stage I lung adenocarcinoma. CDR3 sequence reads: CASSPEDRPNTEAFF. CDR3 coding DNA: TGTGCCAGCAGCCCGGAGGATAGGCCGAACACTGAAGCTTTCTTT.